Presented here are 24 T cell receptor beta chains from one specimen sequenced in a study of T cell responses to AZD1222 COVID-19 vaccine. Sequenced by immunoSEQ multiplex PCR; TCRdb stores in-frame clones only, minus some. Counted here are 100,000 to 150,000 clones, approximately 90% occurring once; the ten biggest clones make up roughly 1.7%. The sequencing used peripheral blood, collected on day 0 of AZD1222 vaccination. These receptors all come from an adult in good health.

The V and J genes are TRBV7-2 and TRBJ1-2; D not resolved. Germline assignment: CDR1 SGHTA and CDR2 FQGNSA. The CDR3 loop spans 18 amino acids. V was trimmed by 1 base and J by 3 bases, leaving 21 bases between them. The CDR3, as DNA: TGTGCCAGCAGCTTAGTATTTTCCGTCGGCAGCGCCGACTATGGCTACACCTTC. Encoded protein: CASSLVFSVGSADYGYTF.

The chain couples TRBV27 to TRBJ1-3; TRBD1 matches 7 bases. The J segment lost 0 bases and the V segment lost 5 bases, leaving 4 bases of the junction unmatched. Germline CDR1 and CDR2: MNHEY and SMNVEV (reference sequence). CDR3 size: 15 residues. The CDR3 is CASSPDRVSGNTIYF. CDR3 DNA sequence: TGTGCCAGCAGTCCAGACAGGGTCTCTGGAAACACCATATATTTT.

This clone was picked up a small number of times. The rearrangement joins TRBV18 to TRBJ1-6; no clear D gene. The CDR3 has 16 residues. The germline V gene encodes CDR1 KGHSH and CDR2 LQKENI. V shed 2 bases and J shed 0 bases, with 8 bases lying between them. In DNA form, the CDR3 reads TGTGCCAGCTCACCAACGGGCGGCTCCTATAATTCACCCCTCCACTTT. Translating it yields CASSPTGGSYNSPLHF.

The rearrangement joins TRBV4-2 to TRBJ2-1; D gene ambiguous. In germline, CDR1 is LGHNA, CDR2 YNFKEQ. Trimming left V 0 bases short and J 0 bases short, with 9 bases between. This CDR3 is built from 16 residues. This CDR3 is CASSQDISPSYNEQFF. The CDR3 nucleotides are TGTGCCAGCAGCCAAGATATAAGCCCCTCCTACAATGAGCAGTTCTTC.

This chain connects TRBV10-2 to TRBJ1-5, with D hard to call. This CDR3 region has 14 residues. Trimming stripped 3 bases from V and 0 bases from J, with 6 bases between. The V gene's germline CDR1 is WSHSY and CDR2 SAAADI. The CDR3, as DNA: TGCGCCAGCAGTGAACAGTATAGCAATCAGCCCCAGCATTTT. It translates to CASSEQYSNQPQHF.

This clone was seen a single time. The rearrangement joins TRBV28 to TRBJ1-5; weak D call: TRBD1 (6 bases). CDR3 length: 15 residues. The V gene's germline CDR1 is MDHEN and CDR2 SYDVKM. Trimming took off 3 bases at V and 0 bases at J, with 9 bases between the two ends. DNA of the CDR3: TGTGCCAGCAGTTTTCCGACAGGTAGCAATCAGCCCCAGCATTTT. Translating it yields CASSFPTGSNQPQHF.

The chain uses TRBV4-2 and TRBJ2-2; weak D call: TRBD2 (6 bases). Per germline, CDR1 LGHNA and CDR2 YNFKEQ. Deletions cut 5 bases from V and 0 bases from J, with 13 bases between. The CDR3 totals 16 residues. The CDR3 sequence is CASSAGGGPNTGELFF. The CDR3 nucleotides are TGTGCCAGCAGCGCCGGGGGAGGTCCGAACACCGGGGAGCTGTTTTTT.

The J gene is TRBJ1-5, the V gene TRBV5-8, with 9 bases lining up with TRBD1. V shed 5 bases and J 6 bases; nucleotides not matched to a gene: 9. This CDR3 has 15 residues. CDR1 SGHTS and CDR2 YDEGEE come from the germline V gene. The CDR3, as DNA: TGTGCCAGCAGTTTTACAGGGGGCTTCGGTCAGCCCCAGCATTTT. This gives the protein CASSFTGGFGQPQHF.

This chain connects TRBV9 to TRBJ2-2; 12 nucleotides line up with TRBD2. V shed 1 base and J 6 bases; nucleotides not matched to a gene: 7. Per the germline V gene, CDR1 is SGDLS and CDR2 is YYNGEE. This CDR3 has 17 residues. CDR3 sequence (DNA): TGTGCCAGCAGCGTATCGACTAGCGGGGGAGTGGCCGGGGAGCTGTTTTTT. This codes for CASSVSTSGGVAGELFF.

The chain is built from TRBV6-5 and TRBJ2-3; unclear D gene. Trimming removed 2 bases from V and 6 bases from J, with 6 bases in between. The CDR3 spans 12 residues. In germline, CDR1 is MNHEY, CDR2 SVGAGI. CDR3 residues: CASSYVWDTQYF. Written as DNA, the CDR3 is TGTGCCAGCAGTTACGTTTGGGATACGCAGTATTTT.

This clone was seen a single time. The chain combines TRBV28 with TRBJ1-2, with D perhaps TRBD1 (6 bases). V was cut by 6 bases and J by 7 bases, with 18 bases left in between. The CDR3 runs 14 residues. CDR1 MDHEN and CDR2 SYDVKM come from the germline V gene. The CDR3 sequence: CASSLGGNFGGYTF. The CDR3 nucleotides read TGTGCCAGCAGCCTAGGGGGTAATTTCGGTGGCTACACCTTC.

CDR3 sequence: CASSSGLAGDEQFF. The DNA of the CDR3 is TGTGCCAGCAGCTCAGGACTAGCGGGCGATGAGCAGTTCTTC. This chain uses TRBV7-3 with TRBJ2-1; 11 bases are shared with TRBD2. Germline values: CDR1 SGHTA, CDR2 FQGTGA. J lost 8 bases, V lost 4 bases, and 4 bases had no gene match. This CDR3 comprises 14 residues. The complete variable domain, with remaining parts taken from reference TRBV7-3 and TRBJ2-1, reads GAGVSQTPSNKVTEKGKYVELRCDPISGHTALYWYRQSLGQGPEFLIYFQGTGAADDSGLPNDRFFAVRPEGSVSTLKIQRTERGDSAVYLCASSSGLAGDEQFFGPGTRLTVL.

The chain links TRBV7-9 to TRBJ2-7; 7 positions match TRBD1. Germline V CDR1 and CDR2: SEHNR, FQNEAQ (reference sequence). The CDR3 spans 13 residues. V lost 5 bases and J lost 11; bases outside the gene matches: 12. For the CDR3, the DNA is TGTGCCAGCAGCCCACGTGGGACAGAAATTGAGTACTTC. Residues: CASSPRGTEIEYF.

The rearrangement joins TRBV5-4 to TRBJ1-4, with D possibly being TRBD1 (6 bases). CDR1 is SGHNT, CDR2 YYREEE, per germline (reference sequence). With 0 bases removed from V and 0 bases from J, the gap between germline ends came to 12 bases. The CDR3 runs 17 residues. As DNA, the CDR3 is TGTGCCAGCAGCTTGGCCGGGGGCAACCCAACTAATGAAAAACTGTTTTTT. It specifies CASSLAGGNPTNEKLFF.

CDR3 sequence (DNA): TGTGCCAGCAGCTCGCTAGCGGGGACTTACAATGAGCAGTTCTTC. Encoded protein: CASSSLAGTYNEQFF. The V gene is TRBV28, the J gene TRBJ2-1, with 9 bases lining up with TRBD2. Germline CDR1 and CDR2: MDHEN and SYDVKM. This CDR3 has 15 amino acids. Germline trimming cut 6 bases from V and 4 bases from J; bases unmatched to any gene: 7.

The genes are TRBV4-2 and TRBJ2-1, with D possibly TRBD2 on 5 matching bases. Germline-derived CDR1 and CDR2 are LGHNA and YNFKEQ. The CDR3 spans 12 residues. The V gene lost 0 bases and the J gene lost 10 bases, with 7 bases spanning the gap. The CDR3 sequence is CASSQEGSEQFF. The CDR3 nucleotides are TGTGCCAGCAGCCAAGAGGGGAGCGAGCAGTTCTTC.

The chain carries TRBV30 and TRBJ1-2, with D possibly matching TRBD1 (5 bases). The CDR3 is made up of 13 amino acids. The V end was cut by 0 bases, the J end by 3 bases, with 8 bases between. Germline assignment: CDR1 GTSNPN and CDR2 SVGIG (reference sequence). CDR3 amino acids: CAWSVGRDYGYTF. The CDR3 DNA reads TGTGCCTGGAGTGTGGGCAGGGACTATGGCTACACCTTC.

The CDR3 is CASSPRDRGGANVLTF. The CDR3 DNA reads TGTGCCAGCTCACCAAGGGACAGGGGTGGGGCCAACGTCCTGACTTTC. The chain has TRBV18 and TRBJ2-6, with 10 bases matching TRBD1. V was clipped by 2 bases and J by 3 bases; unmatched bases: 1. CDR3 length equals 16 residues. Per the germline V gene, CDR1 is KGHSH and CDR2 is LQKENI.

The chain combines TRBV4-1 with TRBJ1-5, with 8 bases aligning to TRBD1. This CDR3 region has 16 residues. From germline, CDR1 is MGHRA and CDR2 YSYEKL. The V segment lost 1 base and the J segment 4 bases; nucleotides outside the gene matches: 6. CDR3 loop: CASSQVPRGRNQPQHF. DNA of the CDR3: TGCGCCAGCAGCCAAGTCCCCAGGGGGCGTAATCAGCCCCAGCATTTT.

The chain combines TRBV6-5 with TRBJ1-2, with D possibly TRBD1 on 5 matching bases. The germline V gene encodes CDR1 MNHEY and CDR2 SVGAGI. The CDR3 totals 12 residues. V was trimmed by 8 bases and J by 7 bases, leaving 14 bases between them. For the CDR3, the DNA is TGTGCCAGCGATGACGGGAGGGGTGGCTACACCTTC. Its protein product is CASDDGRGGYTF.

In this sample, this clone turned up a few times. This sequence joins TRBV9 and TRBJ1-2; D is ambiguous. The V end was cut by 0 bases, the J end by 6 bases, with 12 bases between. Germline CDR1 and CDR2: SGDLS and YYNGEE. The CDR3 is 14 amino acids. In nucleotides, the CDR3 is TGTGCCAGCAGCGTAGATCCCAGTTCAGATGGCTACACCTTC. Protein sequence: CASSVDPSSDGYTF.

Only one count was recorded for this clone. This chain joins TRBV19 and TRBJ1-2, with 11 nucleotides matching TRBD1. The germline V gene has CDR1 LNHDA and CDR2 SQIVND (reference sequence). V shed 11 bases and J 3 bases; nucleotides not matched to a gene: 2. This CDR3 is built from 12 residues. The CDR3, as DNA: TGTGCCGGACAGGGGGCGGACTATGGCTACACCTTC. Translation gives CAGQGADYGYTF.

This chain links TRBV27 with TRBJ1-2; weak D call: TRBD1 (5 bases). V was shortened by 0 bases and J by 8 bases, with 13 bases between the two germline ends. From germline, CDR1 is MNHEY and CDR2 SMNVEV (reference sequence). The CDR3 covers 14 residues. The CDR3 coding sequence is TGTGCCAGCAGTTTATCGTTGCGGGGGTCAGGCTACACCTTC. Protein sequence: CASSLSLRGSGYTF.

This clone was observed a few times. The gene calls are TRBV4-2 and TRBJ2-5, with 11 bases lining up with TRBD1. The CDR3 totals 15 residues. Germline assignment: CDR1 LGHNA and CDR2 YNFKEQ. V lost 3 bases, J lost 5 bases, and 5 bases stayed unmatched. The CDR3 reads CASSQGTGGSETQYF. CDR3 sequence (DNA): TGTGCCAGCAGCCAGGGGACAGGGGGGTCCGAGACCCAGTACTTC.